Detailed here is one T cell receptor beta chain. What it binds is unknown. An assay was performed, and its level was deep. Tens of thousands of T cell genomes (around 200 ng DNA) went into each sorted-subset replicate. The method was immunoSEQ multiplex PCR; TCRdb's version includes in-frame clones alone and lacks a portion of them. The sample comprises hundreds of thousands of clones, 74% of which are singletons, and around 1.6% rests with the top ten. This sample was included in a study of shared clonotypes between healthy human individuals. Study-wide results and caveats: Generation probabilities were higher for clonotypes shared across all four sorted-subset donors than for unshared ones.

Germline V gene lookup returns CDR1 KGHSH and CDR2 LQKENI. V trimming: 3 bases; J trimming: 5 bases; junction bases outside the gene matches: 4. The CDR3 is made up of 14 amino acids. Sample: memory CD4+ T cells sorted from blood. The subset: CD45RA-negative fraction. The chain has TRBV18 and TRBJ2-3; 8 bases agree with TRBD1. This receptor was taken from a woman in her 30s in good health. CDR3 coding DNA: TGTGCCAGCTCACCGAGGACAGGGAGAGATACGCAGTATTTT. Amino acids: CASSPRTGRDTQYF.